Each of the 2 T cell receptor beta chains below was sequenced from the same sample in a study of T cells in narcolepsy. Measured with immunoSEQ multiplex PCR; TCRdb has only the in-frame clones, and not every one. The sample has around 39,000 clones; approximately 86% are singletons. The sample consisted of CD45RA- memory CD4+ T cells from PBMCs. The origin of the receptors is a human donor with narcolepsy.

The V and J genes are TRBV12-5 and TRBJ2-2; 8 positions match TRBD1. This CDR3 is built from 19 residues. Germline V gives CDR1 LGHNT, CDR2 FRNRAP. Unmatched junction bases numbered 18, after V lost 3 bases and J lost 6 bases. CDR3 DNA: TGTGCTAGTGGTTTCCTCTCCCGGACAGGGCTCTTGGGGGCCGGGGAGCTGTTTTTT. Translation gives CASGFLSRTGLLGAGELFF.

This chain links TRBV7-2 with TRBJ2-6; D may be TRBD1 or TRBD2 (6 bases each). This CDR3 is built from 19 residues. Germline V CDR1 and CDR2: SGHTA, FQGNSA. Between the trimmed V and J ends, which lost 4 bases and 0 bases, there was a span of 19 bases. The CDR3 is CASSSRGAYVFSGANVLTF. The CDR3 region has the DNA TGTGCCAGCAGCTCGAGGGGGGCCTACGTATTCTCTGGGGCCAACGTCCTGACTTTC.